These 9 T cell receptor beta chains were sequenced from one sample in a study of T cell responses to AZD1222 COVID-19 vaccine (dated by TCRdb to 2020 to 2023). The method behind the library was the immunoSEQ multiplex PCR assay. The immuneACCESS repertoire file appears here via TCRdb, limited to in-frame rearrangements. These files lack a portion of the clones; in checked studies, under half of the deficit traces to unresolved V genes, and the cause of the others is not known. The sample has 150,000 or so clones on record, roughly 90% of them singletons. Approximately 1.5% of the sample lies in the top ten. Per the publication, the time point label means: baseline before first vaccination. This specimen was peripheral blood, taken on day 0 of AZD1222 vaccination. The receptor set was obtained from an adult in good health.

The J gene is TRBJ2-3, the V gene TRBV10-3; D call uncertain. The CDR3 consists of 13 residues. Trimming took 0 bases from V and 6 from J, leaving 7 bases between them. The germline gives CDR1 ENHRY, CDR2 SYGVKD. The CDR3 DNA sequence: TGTGCCATCAGTGAGTCCGCGAGGGATACGCAGTATTTT. It is translated as CAISESARDTQYF.

This sequence joins TRBV28 and TRBJ1-5; the D gene is possibly TRBD1 (5 bases). CDR3 length equals 13 residues. Germline V gives CDR1 MDHEN, CDR2 SYDVKM. V lost 10 bases to trimming and J lost 7 bases, with 17 bases between them. The CDR3 DNA reads as TGTGCCACCGTTGGGAGGGGTCGGCAGCCCCAGCATTTT. This translates into CATVGRGRQPQHF.

A single count supports this clone. V gene TRBV19 combines with J gene TRBJ2-3, with 9 bases lining up with TRBD1. CDR1 and CDR2 from the germline V gene are LNHDA and SQIVND (reference sequence). The CDR3 contains 15 residues. V shed 4 bases and J 6 bases; nucleotides not matched to a gene: 8. Here the CDR3 DNA reads TGTGCCAGTAGTAGCCCCGGGACAGGGTGGGATACGCAGTATTTT. This gives the protein CASSSPGTGWDTQYF.

The chain recombines TRBV12-5 with TRBJ1-5; 8 nucleotides agree with TRBD1. CDR3 size: 14 residues. The germline V gene encodes CDR1 LGHNT and CDR2 FRNRAP. V lost 5 bases, J lost 5 bases, and 5 bases stayed unmatched. The CDR3 sequence: CASGPWTGHQPQHF. CDR3 DNA: TGTGCTAGTGGTCCATGGACAGGGCATCAGCCCCAGCATTTT.

This clone showed up just a few times. The V and J genes are TRBV27 and TRBJ1-2, with 8 bases aligning to TRBD1. Germline V lookup: CDR1 MNHEY, CDR2 SMNVEV (reference sequence). The V and J ends lost 5 bases and 1 base, in that order; junction bases with no gene match: 9. This CDR3 comprises 16 residues. The CDR3 DNA follows: TGTGCCAGCAGTCAAGACAGGGGCCAAATTAACTATGGCTACACCTTC. Translating gives CASSQDRGQINYGYTF.

The chain links TRBV30 to TRBJ2-1, with 8 bases matching TRBD2. The trim removed 7 bases at V and 5 bases at J, leaving 7 bases unmatched. The CDR3 spans 13 residues. CDR1 is GTSNPN, CDR2 SVGIG, per germline (reference sequence). CDR3 in DNA: TGTGCCTTTAACGGGAGGGCCGACAATGAGCAGTTCTTC. Protein product: CAFNGRADNEQFF.

The chain carries TRBV27 and TRBJ1-1; perhaps TRBD1 as D (5 bases). The CDR3 covers 14 residues. With 7 bases removed from V and 2 bases from J, the gap between germline ends came to 14 bases. Germline CDR1 reads MNHEY; CDR2 reads SMNVEV (reference sequence). The CDR3 here is CASTQPGLNTEAFF. The CDR3 DNA reads TGTGCCAGCACCCAACCGGGGCTCAACACTGAAGCTTTCTTT.

V gene TRBV6-5 combines with J gene TRBJ1-3, with 7 bases identical to TRBD1. V lost 2 bases to trimming and J lost 0 bases; unmatched junction nucleotides: 4. This CDR3 is built from 16 residues. Germline lookup yields CDR1 MNHEY and CDR2 SVGAGI. The CDR3 DNA sequence: TGTGCCAGCAGTTACAAGGGACAGAGCTCTGGAAACACCATATATTTT. Protein sequence: CASSYKGQSSGNTIYF.

V is TRBV4-1 and J is TRBJ1-4, with 11 positions matching TRBD1. The CDR3 is 15 amino acids. CDR1 is MGHRA, CDR2 YSYEKL, per germline. V was clipped by 4 bases and J by 8 bases; unmatched bases: 6. The CDR3 protein is CASSPSGDRGEKLFF. In DNA, the CDR3 is TGCGCCAGCAGCCCGTCTGGGGACAGGGGGGAAAAACTGTTTTTT.